The 26 T cell receptor beta chains below were found in one sample sequenced in a study of CD8 T cells in Susac syndrome (dated by TCRdb to between 2019 and 2020). Libraries came from the immunoSEQ multiplex PCR assay. RNA was extracted with the RNeasy kit and 0.5 to 1 ug was reverse transcribed using random hexamers. The public reads were reanalyzed by TCRdb: fastp trimming at Q25, MiXCR alignment, in-frame beta chains only. Each entry merges the rows of one CDR3 protein and shows their most common DNA and genes. Present in this sample are about 190,000 distinct CDR3 sequences, approximately 95% of which were seen just once. Jointly, the top ten make up around 0.16% of the sample. The sample was CD8+ T cells from PBMCs. The receptors were gathered from a human donor with Susac syndrome.

This chain joins TRBV5-4 and TRBJ2-1, with TRBD1 matching 7 bases. Germline V gene lookup returns CDR1 SGHNT and CDR2 YYREEE (reference sequence). Unmatched junction bases numbered 11, after V lost 5 bases and J lost 6 bases. The CDR3 sequence is 15 residues long. The CDR3 loop reads CASSPDRAQFNEQFF. The CDR3 DNA is TGTGCCAGCAGTCCAGACAGGGCTCAGTTCAATGAGCAGTTCTTC.

This chain connects TRBV13 to TRBJ2-7, with TRBD2 matching 7 bases. This CDR3 has 14 residues. Trimming took 4 bases from V and 4 from J; bases not matched to a gene: 7. Germline-derived CDR1 and CDR2 are PRHDT and FYEKMQ (reference sequence). The CDR3 region is CASSSGLPGYEQYF. The CDR3 DNA sequence: TGTGCCAGCAGCTCGGGACTACCCGGGTACGAGCAGTACTTC.

The CDR3: CASSVAGGVLPGYGYTF. The CDR3 DNA sequence: TGTGCCAGCAGCGTAGCAGGTGGCGTACTCCCCGGCTATGGCTACACCTTC. The chain employs TRBV9 and TRBJ1-2; D remains ambiguous. V lost 0 bases and J lost 4, with 19 bases in between. The CDR3 consists of 17 residues. The germline CDR1 and CDR2 sequences are SGDLS and YYNGEE. The whole variable domain, remainder taken from reference TRBV9 and TRBJ1-2, is DSGVTQTPKHLITATGQRVTLRCSPRSGDLSVYWYQQSLDQGLQFLIQYYNGEERAKGNILERFSAQQFPDLHSELNLSSLELGDSALYFCASSVAGGVLPGYGYTFGSGTRLTVV.

The chain is built from TRBV7-9 and TRBJ2-5; D is perhaps TRBD2 (7 bases). In germline, CDR1 is SEHNR, CDR2 FQNEAQ (reference sequence). The ends were cut back, 7 bases at V and 5 bases at J, with 23 bases in the middle. This CDR3 comprises 16 residues. For the CDR3, the DNA is TGTGCCAGCACCAAATTATATACGGGGGGCGTGGAGACCCAGTACTTC. Amino acids: CASTKLYTGGVETQYF.

This chain connects TRBV29-1 to TRBJ2-7; tentative D call: TRBD2 (5 bases). CDR3 size: 14 residues. Germline values: CDR1 SQVTM, CDR2 ANQGSEA. V shed 0 bases and J shed 3 bases, with 12 bases lying between them. The CDR3 is CSVEDGGSDYEQYF. In DNA form, the CDR3 reads TGCAGCGTTGAAGACGGAGGATCAGACTACGAGCAGTACTTC.

This clonotype was counted once. The chain joins TRBV7-8 to TRBJ2-7; 9 bases line up with TRBD1. V lost 5 bases and J lost 5; bases outside the gene matches: 10. The CDR3 spans 15 residues. Germline V gene data show CDR1 as SGHVS and CDR2 as FQNEAQ. The CDR3 DNA reads as TGTGCCAGCAGCACGGGACAGGGACTTAATAACGAGCAGTACTTC. Protein product: CASSTGQGLNNEQYF.

The table lists this clonotype with a few counts. The gene calls are TRBV20-1 and TRBJ1-2; D possibly corresponds to TRBD1 (6 bases). The CDR3 is made up of 14 amino acids. CDR1 and CDR2 (germline): DFQATT, SNEGSKA (reference sequence). Trimming took off 3 bases at V and 7 bases at J, with 18 bases between the two ends. In DNA, the CDR3 is TGCAGTGCTAGCACTTATGGGGGGCATGCTGGCTACACCTTC. Its translation: CSASTYGGHAGYTF.

The V call is TRBV6-5, the J call TRBJ2-5; 7 nucleotides line up with TRBD1. V gave up 5 bases and J gave up 5 bases; unmatched junction bases: 11. From germline, CDR1 is MNHEY and CDR2 SVGAGI. CDR3 length equals 15 residues. The CDR3 coding sequence is TGTGCCAGCAGTGACGACGACAGGGCTCCGGAGACCCAGTACTTC. It specifies CASSDDDRAPETQYF.

The chain links TRBV30 to TRBJ1-4, with unresolved D. The CDR3 loop spans 14 amino acids. CDR1 and CDR2 (germline): GTSNPN, SVGIG (reference sequence). With 0 bases removed from V and 0 bases from J, the gap between germline ends came to 5 bases. DNA of the CDR3: TGTGCCTGGAGTGTCGGGCCAACTAATGAAAAACTGTTTTTT. Translating it yields CAWSVGPTNEKLFF.

The CDR3 loop is CATSRDRGEKLFF. DNA for the CDR3: TGTGCCACCAGCAGAGATCGCGGTGAAAAACTGTTTTTT. The rearrangement joins TRBV15 to TRBJ1-4; D not resolved. Germline values: CDR1 LNHNV, CDR2 YYDKDF (reference sequence). This CDR3 spans 13 amino acids. With 0 bases removed from V and 7 bases from J, the gap between germline ends came to 6 bases.

This rearrangement joins TRBV7-3 to TRBJ2-2; D call uncertain. The CDR3 covers 12 residues. In germline, CDR1 is SGHTA, CDR2 FQGTGA. V gave up 3 bases and J gave up 5 bases, with 4 bases separating them. The CDR3 DNA reads TGTGCCAGCAGCTTGCAAACCGGGGAGCTGTTTTTT. Its protein is CASSLQTGELFF. The full variable domain, with the rest looked up from reference TRBV7-3 and TRBJ2-2, is GAGVSQTPSNKVTEKGKYVELRCDPISGHTALYWYRQSLGQGPEFLIYFQGTGAADDSGLPNDRFFAVRPEGSVSTLKIQRTERGDSAVYLCASSLQTGELFFGEGSRLTVL.

This chain uses TRBV11-2 with TRBJ2-5; D gene uncertain. Germline V gene sequence: CDR1 SGHAT, CDR2 FQNNGV. Trimming pared 7 bases from V and 2 bases from J, leaving 20 bases between. The CDR3 runs to 16 residues. CDR3 amino acids: CASTSSPLAGQETQYF. CDR3 coding DNA: TGTGCCAGCACCTCATCTCCGTTGGCAGGTCAAGAGACCCAGTACTTC.

J is TRBJ2-1 and V is TRBV13; 9 positions agree with TRBD2. CDR1 is PRHDT, CDR2 FYEKMQ, per germline (reference sequence). CDR3 size: 15 residues. Trimming at V came to 5 bases and at J to 9 bases, leaving 11 bases not matched to a gene. The CDR3 loop reads CASSLVRLAGSEQFF. The CDR3 coding sequence is TGTGCCAGCAGCCTTGTAAGGCTAGCGGGATCTGAGCAGTTCTTC.

The chain carries TRBV6-4 and TRBJ2-3; 10 nucleotides agree with TRBD1. Germline V CDR1 and CDR2: MRHNA, SNTAGT. V lost 11 bases, J lost 1 base, and 9 bases stayed unmatched. The length of the CDR3 is 15 residues. The CDR3, as DNA: TGTGCCCGAACTAAGACAGGGGGCGGCACAGATACGCAGTATTTT. Translation: CARTKTGGGTDTQYF.

The chain joins TRBV4-1 to TRBJ1-5; D unclear. V lost 1 base and J lost 10, with 14 bases in between. The CDR3 has 14 residues. Per germline, CDR1 MGHRA and CDR2 YSYEKL. CDR3 protein: CASSQGSGLHPQHF. The CDR3 DNA is TGCGCCAGCAGCCAAGGGTCAGGCCTCCATCCCCAGCATTTT.

This chain uses TRBV9 with TRBJ2-3; 7 bases agree with TRBD2. The V and J ends lost 1 base and 0 bases, in that order; junction bases with no gene match: 2. Germline V gene sequence: CDR1 SGDLS, CDR2 YYNGEE. The CDR3 spans 15 residues. CDR3 bases: TGTGCCAGCAGCGTACGACTAGCTAGCACAGATACGCAGTATTTT. Translated: CASSVRLASTDTQYF.

The chain has TRBV11-2 and TRBJ2-7, with D possibly matching TRBD2 (5 bases). In germline, CDR1 is SGHAT, CDR2 FQNNGV. The germline V and J ends were trimmed by 5 bases and 2 bases, with 13 bases remaining between them. CDR3 length: 14 residues. The CDR3 sequence: CASSVGLEAYEQYF. DNA of the CDR3: TGTGCCAGCAGCGTCGGACTTGAGGCCTACGAGCAGTACTTC.

This rearrangement joins TRBV28 to TRBJ2-7, with a weak D call TRBD2 (6 bases). The V end lost 6 bases, the J end lost 4 bases, and 13 bases lay between the germline ends. Germline V CDR1 and CDR2: MDHEN, SYDVKM. The CDR3 consists of 13 residues. As DNA, the CDR3 is TGTGCCAGCAGCCTGGACTACCAATACGAGCAGTACTTC. Its translation is CASSLDYQYEQYF.

This chain joins TRBV12-3 or TRBV12-4 and TRBJ2-1, with a weak D call TRBD2 (6 bases). The length of the CDR3 is 11 residues. V lost 2 bases to trimming and J lost 10 bases, with 6 bases between them. In DNA form, the CDR3 reads TGTGCCAGCAGTTTAACTAGCGAGCAGTTCTTC. Protein sequence: CASSLTSEQFF.

The chain carries TRBV25-1 and TRBJ2-3; 13 bases align to TRBD2. J was trimmed by 3 bases and V by 0 bases; bases with no gene match: 3. The V gene's germline CDR1 is MGHDK and CDR2 SYGVNS. The CDR3 sequence is 17 residues long. The CDR3 spells CASSEYGTSGNTDTQYF. The CDR3 nucleotides read TGTGCCAGCAGTGAATATGGGACTAGCGGGAATACAGATACGCAGTATTTT.

CDR3 sequence (DNA): TGTGCCAGCAGCTTTCGACAGGTAATCTACAATGAGCAGTTCTTC. Amino acids: CASSFRQVIYNEQFF. This rearrangement joins TRBV5-4 to TRBJ2-1; D is perhaps TRBD1 (6 bases). This CDR3 comprises 15 residues. Trimming removed 2 bases at V and 3 bases at J, with 12 bases between. CDR1 and CDR2 (germline): SGHNT, YYREEE (reference sequence).

The gene calls are TRBV15 and TRBJ1-1; the D gene is possibly TRBD1 (5 bases). V was pared by 1 base and J by 7 bases, with 7 bases between. Germline V gene data show CDR1 as LNHNV and CDR2 as YYDKDF (reference sequence). CDR3 size: 12 residues. The CDR3 spells CATSRAGIEAFF. CDR3 nucleotides: TGTGCCACCAGCAGAGCAGGGATTGAAGCTTTCTTT.

The rearrangement joins TRBV13 to TRBJ1-2; no reliable D call. Germline CDR1 is PRHDT and CDR2 is FYEKMQ (reference sequence). Trimming took 1 base from V and 1 from J, leaving 7 bases between them. The CDR3 length is 14 residues. The CDR3 here is CASSLVVVNYGYTF. The DNA of the CDR3 is TGTGCCAGCAGCTTAGTTGTGGTTAACTATGGCTACACCTTC.

The gene calls are TRBV9 and TRBJ2-1, with 7 bases aligning to TRBD2. Losses at the gene ends were 0 bases for V and 7 bases for J; bases not matched to a gene: 7. The CDR3 totals 15 residues. The germline CDR1 and CDR2 sequences are SGDLS and YYNGEE. In nucleotides, the CDR3 is TGTGCCAGCAGCGTAGGGGCGGGAGTTAGGAATGAGCAGTTCTTC. Translation: CASSVGAGVRNEQFF.

The chain carries TRBV19 and TRBJ2-2, with D perhaps matching TRBD2 (6 bases). Germline V gene sequence: CDR1 LNHDA, CDR2 SQIVND (reference sequence). This CDR3 is built from 19 residues. The V gene lost 3 bases and the J gene lost 0 bases, with 20 bases spanning the gap. Written as DNA, the CDR3 is TGTGCCAGTAGTATTGGGTCCGTCCAGGGCGGGGCGAACACCGGGGAGCTGTTTTTT. Residues: CASSIGSVQGGANTGELFF.

V usage is TRBV6-6 and J usage is TRBJ1-5; D uncertain. Germline CDR1 MNHNY, CDR2 SVGAGI (reference sequence). Trimming pared 7 bases from V and 3 bases from J, leaving 10 bases between. The CDR3 is 13 residues long. CDR3 sequence: CASKKGTNQPQHF. The CDR3 region has the DNA TGTGCCAGCAAGAAGGGTACCAATCAGCCCCAGCATTTT.